These 12 T cell receptor beta chains were sequenced from one sample in a study of PD-1 blockade in mismatch repair-deficient tumors. Some clones are missing from TCRdb's copy, which holds only in-frame ones; the method was immunoSEQ multiplex PCR. In the table there are 120,000 or so clones, 85% to 90% of which are singletons. Sequenced here: peripheral blood, sampled 44 weeks after starting pembrolizumab. The receptors here all came from an adult with mismatch repair-deficient cancer.

The chain combines TRBV11-2 with TRBJ1-1; D perhaps matches TRBD1 (6 bases). The CDR3 covers 16 residues. V was cut by 1 base and J by 5 bases, with 17 bases left in between. Germline V lookup: CDR1 SGHAT, CDR2 FQNNGV. CDR3 amino acids: CASSLGIGGVGTEAFF. The CDR3 region has the DNA TGTGCCAGCAGCTTAGGAATAGGGGGGGTGGGGACTGAAGCTTTCTTT. The full variable domain, its missing parts supplied by reference TRBV11-2 and TRBJ1-1, is EAGVAQSPRYKIIEKRQSVAFWCNPISGHATLYWYQQILGQGPKLLIQFQNNGVVDDSQLPKDRFSAERLKGVDSTLKIQPAKLEDSAVYLCASSLGIGGVGTEAFFGQGTRLTVV.

The chain recombines TRBV27 with TRBJ2-7; D tentatively reads TRBD1 or TRBD2 (5 bases each). V lost 2 bases to trimming and J lost 3 bases, with 8 bases between them. This CDR3 has 13 residues. Germline CDR1 reads MNHEY; CDR2 reads SMNVEV (reference sequence). This CDR3 reads CASSLRGRYEQYF. Here the CDR3 DNA reads TGTGCCAGCAGTTTAAGGGGACGCTACGAGCAGTACTTC.

The V gene is TRBV28, the J gene TRBJ2-7; D is ambiguous. CDR3 length: 13 amino acids. From germline, CDR1 is MDHEN and CDR2 SYDVKM. V lost 6 bases, J lost 6 bases, and 15 bases lay in between. CDR3 loop: CASRGTAAAEQYF. The CDR3 DNA follows: TGTGCCAGCAGGGGTACCGCGGCCGCCGAGCAGTACTTC.

This clone appeared a single time. V is TRBV14 and J is TRBJ2-2; D gene ambiguous. Germline V gene lookup returns CDR1 SGHDN and CDR2 FVKESK. V was shortened by 3 bases and J by 13 bases, with 3 bases between the two germline ends. The length of the CDR3 is 9 residues. The CDR3 coding sequence is TGTGCCAGCAGCCATAGGCTGTTTTTT. Its translation is CASSHRLFF.

The chain recombines TRBV18 with TRBJ1-3, with D perhaps TRBD1 (5 bases). Trimming left V 3 bases short and J 0 bases short, with 21 bases between. The CDR3 runs 19 residues. Germline CDR1 is KGHSH and CDR2 is LQKENI. The CDR3 nucleotides read TGTGCCAGCTCACCTTCGACAGTCGAACAAGGGGTCTCTGGAAACACCATATATTTT. Protein: CASSPSTVEQGVSGNTIYF.

V and J are TRBV4-1 and TRBJ2-3; D not resolved. CDR3 length: 15 residues. V lost 3 bases and J lost 6, with 16 bases in between. Germline CDR1 and CDR2: MGHRA and YSYEKL. The CDR3, as DNA: TGCGCCAGCAGCCAGTCGATCGAGGAGTTTGATACGCAGTATTTT. Residues: CASSQSIEEFDTQYF.

This chain joins TRBV21-1 and TRBJ1-5; the table calls TRBD1, which could not be checked here. TRBV21-1 is shown as a pseudogene. The CDR3 spans 18 residues. The CDR3 nucleotides are TGTGCCAGCAGCAAAGGGGCAGGGGTAGGTGTGTTTAGACAGCCCCAGCATTTT. Translation: CASSKGAGVGVFRQPQHF.

This clone was counted once. The V and J genes are TRBV11-1 and TRBJ2-7; TRBD2 matches at 11 bases. Germline V CDR1 and CDR2: SGHAT, FQDESV (reference sequence). The CDR3 is made up of 15 amino acids. After removal of 6 bases from V and 0 bases from J, the junction contained 4 bases not matched to a gene. CDR3 amino acids: CASSRLAGPSYEQYF. CDR3 sequence (DNA): TGTGCCAGCAGTCGACTAGCGGGGCCCTCCTACGAGCAGTACTTC.

J is TRBJ2-1 and V is TRBV27, with unresolved D. CDR1 is MNHEY, CDR2 SMNVEV, per germline (reference sequence). V was cut by 2 bases and J by 5 bases, with 10 bases left in between. CDR3 length equals 14 residues. CDR3 loop: CASSLPDRNNEQFF. CDR3 sequence (DNA): TGTGCCAGCAGTTTACCAGATCGCAACAATGAGCAGTTCTTC.

V is TRBV29-1 and J is TRBJ1-1; the match to TRBD1 covers 7 bases. This CDR3 region has 13 residues. Germline V lookup: CDR1 SQVTM, CDR2 ANQGSEA. After removal of 5 bases from V and 3 bases from J, the junction contained 6 bases not matched to a gene. CDR3 sequence reads: CSVTRGQDTEAFF. CDR3 nucleotide sequence: TGCAGCGTTACTAGGGGGCAAGACACTGAAGCTTTCTTT.

The chain combines TRBV7-2 with TRBJ1-5; 7 bases match TRBD1. Germline V lookup: CDR1 SGHTA, CDR2 FQGNSA. This CDR3 is 13 amino acids long. V trimming: 6 bases; J trimming: 4 bases; junction bases outside the gene matches: 3. This chain's CDR3 is CASSTQGNQPQHF. The CDR3 nucleotides read TGTGCCAGCAGTACACAGGGGAATCAGCCCCAGCATTTT.

The chain couples TRBV11-3 to TRBJ2-7, with D tentatively TRBD2 (5 bases). The germline CDR1 and CDR2 sequences are SGHNT and YENEEA. The length of the CDR3 is 14 residues. Trimming left V 5 bases short and J 4 bases short, with 15 bases between. For the CDR3, the DNA is TGTGCCAGCAGCCCCCCGCGGGTCGCGTACGAGCAGTACTTC. It yields the protein CASSPPRVAYEQYF.